Sequencing of this TCR beta chain was carried out in a study of T cells expressing NK-cell markers. After re-calling the 5' RACE reads, TCRdb lists one entry per CDR3 protein, DNA absent. Its table lists 400,000 to 500,000 distinct CDR3 sequences. The sample was blood T cells: a sorted CD56 or NKG2C T cell subset, CD4+ or CD8+ T cells, or bulk PBMC T cells (not recorded which). This TCR derives from a woman between 18 and 70 years old in good health.

This chain's CDR3 is CASSLTPTGLAGELFF. This rearrangement joins TRBV5-1 to TRBJ2-2; TCRdb proposes TRBD1, but this gene call is untestable without DNA. CDR1 is SGHRS and CDR2 is YFSETQ in the germline V gene. This CDR3 has 16 amino acids.